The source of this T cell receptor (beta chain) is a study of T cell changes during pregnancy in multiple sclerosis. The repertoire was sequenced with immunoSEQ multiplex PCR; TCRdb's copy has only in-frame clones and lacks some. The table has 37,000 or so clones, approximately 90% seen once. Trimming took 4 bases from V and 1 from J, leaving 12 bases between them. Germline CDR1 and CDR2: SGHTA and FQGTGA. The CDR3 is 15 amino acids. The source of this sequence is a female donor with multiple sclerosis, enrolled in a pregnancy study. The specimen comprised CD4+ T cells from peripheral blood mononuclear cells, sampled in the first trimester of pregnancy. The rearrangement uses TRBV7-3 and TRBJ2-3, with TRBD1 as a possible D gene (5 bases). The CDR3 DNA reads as TGTGCCAGCAGCTCTCAGGGTGCGGGCACAGATACGCAGTATTTT. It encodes CASSSQGAGTDTQYF.